The text below deals with one TCR beta chain. This record belongs to a study of regulatory T cells in long-lasting Graves disease. Combining iRepertoire HTBI primers with Arm-PCR of CDR3 regions, the authors built TCR beta libraries. TCRdb re-called the multiplex PCR reads with MiXCR, one entry per CDR3 protein. This table holds fewer than 450,000 distinct CDR3 sequences, 20% to 25% found once. Documented time point: persistent/refractory GD, antithyroid drugs over 5 years with positive TRAb. PBMC-extracted RNA yielded the TCR library. Patients with Graves' disease were diagnosed by American Thyroid Association guidelines. Peripheral blood, at around 8.8 milliliters, went into EDTA tubes. CDR1 and CDR2 from the germline V gene are SGHVS and FQNEAQ. The length of the CDR3 is 17 residues. V was trimmed by 5 bases and J by 4 bases, leaving 21 bases between them.

The clonotype was recovered from a female donor with Graves disease. The rearrangement uses TRBV7-8 and TRBJ2-1; D might be TRBD2 (5 bases). This specimen was peripheral blood mononuclear cells (PBMCs), taken when the disease was refractory, from a patient treated with antithyroid drugs. CDR3 in amino acids: CASSLTRVSRIYNEQFF. In DNA form, the CDR3 reads TGTGCCAGCAGCCTTACGCGGGTTAGCCGCATATACAATGAGCAGTTCTTC.